Presented here are 17 T cell receptor beta chains from one specimen sequenced in a study of T cells in Graves' hyperthyroidism and ophthalmopathy. Amplified TCR beta CDR3 regions derived from RNA transcripts. Carried out on the TCR CDR3, a first-round RT-PCR used the HTBI primer set. TCRdb reprocessed the multiplex PCR reads with MiXCR, giving one entry per CDR3 protein. The sample lists about 520,000 distinct CDR3 sequences, roughly a quarter occurring once. Sequencing was done on a sample of blood. These receptors originate from a woman in her thirties with Graves' ophthalmopathy.

The V call is TRBV12-3 or TRBV12-4, the J call TRBJ1-2; a possible D gene is TRBD1 (5 bases). V was clipped by 10 bases and J by 6 bases, with 18 bases between them. The CDR3 is made up of 13 amino acids. Here the CDR3 DNA reads TGTGCCACGGGAGCGAGACAGTCGAATGGCTACACCTTC. This codes for CATGARQSNGYTF.

The sample holds a few counts of this clonotype. J is TRBJ2-5 and V is TRBV7-9; D remains ambiguous. Trimming shortened V by 2 bases and J by 5 bases, and 6 bases separated the two germline ends. The V gene's germline CDR1 is SEHNR and CDR2 FQNEAQ (reference sequence). This CDR3 is 12 amino acids long. Here the CDR3 DNA reads TGTGCCAGCAGCTTAATCGCTGAGACCCAGTACTTC. Translating it yields CASSLIAETQYF.

This clonotype was observed at least ten times. The chain has TRBV19 and TRBJ2-5; D remains ambiguous. V lost 7 bases and J 0 bases, leaving 9 bases between the germline ends. The CDR3 totals 13 residues. Germline values: CDR1 LNHDA, CDR2 SQIVND (reference sequence). CDR3 protein: CASKEPNQETQYF. In nucleotides, the CDR3 is TGTGCCAGTAAGGAACCTAACCAAGAGACCCAGTACTTC.

This clonotype has ten or more counts. This sequence joins TRBV20-1 and TRBJ1-1; D call uncertain. V dropped 6 bases and J dropped 6 bases, with 14 bases sitting between them. This CDR3 is built from 12 residues. The germline gives CDR1 DFQATT, CDR2 SNEGSKA (reference sequence). CDR3 residues: CSATSHTSEAFF. The DNA for the CDR3 is TGCAGTGCCACGAGCCACACCTCTGAAGCTTTCTTT.

V and J are TRBV20-1 and TRBJ1-3; D ambiguous. Germline V gene lookup returns CDR1 DFQATT and CDR2 SNEGSKA (reference sequence). V was clipped by 4 bases and J by 0 bases, with 10 bases between them. The CDR3 runs 14 residues. The CDR3 reads CSAIVDFSGNTIYF. For the CDR3, the DNA is TGCAGTGCTATTGTAGACTTCTCTGGAAACACCATATATTTT.

This chain connects TRBV6-2 or TRBV6-3 to TRBJ1-3; D might be TRBD1 (6 bases). Between the trimmed V and J ends, which lost 5 bases and 0 bases, there was a span of 23 bases. This CDR3 has 19 amino acids. CDR1 is MNHEY and CDR2 is SVGEGT in the germline V gene. Here the CDR3 reads CASSRGPGLLKGSGNTIYF. The CDR3 DNA is TGTGCCAGCAGTCGGGGGCCCGGATTGCTAAAGGGCTCTGGAAACACCATATATTTT.

This clonotype was seen many times. The V call is TRBV20-1, the J call TRBJ1-2; a possible D gene is TRBD1 (6 bases). The germline gives CDR1 DFQATT, CDR2 SNEGSKA (reference sequence). The CDR3 loop spans 16 amino acids. The V end was cut by 2 bases, the J end by 0 bases, with 16 bases between. The CDR3 bases are TGCAGTGCTAGATTAATCGGGGGCGTTACTAACTATGGCTACACCTTC. It codes for CSARLIGGVTNYGYTF.

There are many counts of this clonotype. This chain links TRBV11-2 with TRBJ1-2; D is unresolved. V lost 5 bases to trimming and J lost 6 bases, with 7 bases between them. The CDR3 contains 11 residues. Germline V gene sequence: CDR1 SGHAT, CDR2 FQNNGV. The CDR3 reads CASSRSDGYTF. CDR3 bases: TGTGCCAGCAGCCGATCAGATGGCTACACCTTC.

This clonotype was detected ten times or more. One end of the junction is discordant with germline, which a read error may explain. The CDR3 is CASSLTSSNEQYF. In nucleotides, the CDR3 is TGTGCCAGCTCCCTCACTTCCTCCAACGAGCAGTACTTC. The chain joins TRBV18 to TRBJ2-7; D unresolved. The CDR3 sequence is 13 residues long. Germline V gene sequence: CDR1 KGHSH, CDR2 LQKENI.

V gene TRBV30 combines with J gene TRBJ1-1; 7 bases map to TRBD1. This CDR3 has 12 residues. J was trimmed by 7 bases and V by 8 bases; bases with no gene match: 10. Germline values: CDR1 GTSNPN, CDR2 SVGIG (reference sequence). The CDR3, as DNA: TGTGCCGGAGACAGGGTCACGAGTGAAGCTTTCTTT. Its protein product is CAGDRVTSEAFF.

This clonotype has at least ten counts. This rearrangement joins TRBV7-6 to TRBJ1-1, with no clear D. CDR1 is SGHVS and CDR2 is FNYEAQ in the germline V gene. There are 15 residues in the CDR3. The ends were cut back, 5 bases at V and 1 base at J, with 14 bases in the middle. The CDR3 is CASSEVYGKNTEAFF. CDR3 DNA sequence: TGTGCCAGCAGCGAAGTGTACGGGAAGAACACTGAAGCTTTCTTT.

CDR3 residues: CASSLLPGSGQPQHF. Written as DNA, the CDR3 is TGTGCCAGCAGTTTACTCCCAGGGTCAGGGCAGCCCCAGCATTTT. This sequence joins TRBV27 and TRBJ1-5, with a weak D call TRBD1 (5 bases). The V end lost 2 bases, the J end lost 7 bases, and 15 bases lay between the germline ends. Per the germline V gene, CDR1 is MNHEY and CDR2 is SMNVEV (reference sequence). The CDR3 is made up of 15 amino acids.

A few counts support this clonotype. The gene calls are TRBV28 and TRBJ2-7; D may correspond to TRBD1 or TRBD2 (5 bases each). Germline values: CDR1 MDHEN, CDR2 SYDVKM. The CDR3 is 13 amino acids. Deletions cut 7 bases from V and 7 bases from J, with 17 bases between. CDR3 coding DNA: TGTGCCAGCACCCCCCAGGGCACGGGGGAGCAGTACTTC. Its protein is CASTPQGTGEQYF.

This clonotype was picked up one time. CDR3 sequence reads: CASSYGVAVHLPGEQYF. CDR3 coding DNA: TGTGCCAGCAGTTACGGAGTAGCCGTTCACCTTCCGGGCGAGCAGTACTTC. The rearrangement links TRBV6-2 or TRBV6-3 to TRBJ2-7, with D unresolved. Germline V lookup: CDR1 MNHEY, CDR2 SVGEGT. This CDR3 is built from 17 residues. V lost 2 bases, J lost 6 bases, and 23 bases lay in between.

The chain combines TRBV6-5 with TRBJ2-7; D ambiguous. Germline V gene sequence: CDR1 MNHEY, CDR2 SVGAGI. The CDR3 runs 15 residues. V was shortened by 2 bases and J by 7 bases, with 18 bases between the two germline ends. The CDR3 DNA follows: TGTGCCAGCAGTTACGGGCGACCCGGTCATGGGGAGCAGTACTTC. It is translated as CASSYGRPGHGEQYF.

Many counts were recorded for this clonotype. The V call is TRBV27, the J call TRBJ2-7; 7 nucleotides agree with TRBD1. From germline, CDR1 is MNHEY and CDR2 SMNVEV (reference sequence). V shed 6 bases and J 0 bases; nucleotides not matched to a gene: 11. The CDR3 spans 16 residues. The CDR3 nucleotides read TGTGCCAGCAGATCCCCAATAAGGGACAGCTCCTACGAGCAGTACTTC. This gives the protein CASRSPIRDSSYEQYF.

This clonotype was seen ten or more times. The chain joins TRBV15 to TRBJ1-5; D may be TRBD1 (5 bases). Germline CDR1 is LNHNV and CDR2 is YYDKDF (reference sequence). The V gene lost 0 bases and the J gene lost 5 bases, with 5 bases spanning the gap. This CDR3 is 13 amino acids long. CDR3: CATSREGDQPQHF. Written as DNA, the CDR3 is TGTGCCACCAGCAGAGAGGGGGATCAGCCCCAGCATTTT.